These 25 T cell receptor beta chains came from one sample sequenced in a study of identical twins. In TCRdb, the 5' RACE reads were re-called with MiXCR into one record per CDR3 protein. The table lists 1.5 million to 2 million distinct CDR3 sequences, roughly 35% of them singletons, with about 0.25% in the top ten. Sequenced input: cord blood. Source of these receptors: a newborn girl in good health.

The chain links TRBV6-5 to TRBJ1-1, with D unresolved. This CDR3 spans 14 amino acids. The V end lost 1 base, the J end lost 0 bases, and 6 bases lay between the germline ends. The germline V gene has CDR1 MNHEY and CDR2 SVGAGI. In DNA, the CDR3 is TGTGCCAGCAGTTACTTTCCGATGAACACTGAAGCTTTCTTT. Translated: CASSYFPMNTEAFF.

This clonotype was detected ten times or more. V gene TRBV12-3 or TRBV12-4 combines with J gene TRBJ2-4, with D perhaps TRBD2 (5 bases). Trimming cost V 0 bases and J 0 bases, with 6 bases left between them. The CDR3 loop spans 15 amino acids. CDR3 bases: TGTGCCAGCAGTTTAGCGGGAGAAGCCAAAAACATTCAGTACTTC. Its translation: CASSLAGEAKNIQYF.

This chain links TRBV12-5 with TRBJ2-1, with 10 bases matching TRBD2. The tail of the sequence fits TRBJ2-7 better, so the J call may be wrong. CDR3 length: 18 amino acids. The germline V gene has CDR1 LGHNT and CDR2 FRNRAP. The CDR3 DNA reads as TGTGCTAGTGGTTTGGTAGTGCTAGCGGGAGTTTCCTACAATGAACAGTACTTC. Amino acid sequence: CASGLVVLAGVSYNEQYF.

The chain employs TRBV5-1 and TRBJ2-3, with TRBD2 matching over 8 bases. This CDR3 is 16 amino acids long. The trim removed 2 bases at V and 2 bases at J, leaving 7 bases unmatched. The germline V gene has CDR1 SGHRS and CDR2 YFSETQ. In DNA, the CDR3 is TGCGCCAGCAGCTTAAACAGCGGGGGTGTCACAGATACGCAGTATTTT. Amino acid sequence: CASSLNSGGVTDTQYF. Looking up the rest from reference TRBV5-1 and TRBJ2-3 gives the full variable domain: KAGVTQTPRYLIKTRGQQVTLSCSPISGHRSVSWYQQTPGQGLQFLFEYFSETQRNKGNFPGRFSGRQFSNSRSEMNVSTLELGDSALYLCASSLNSGGVTDTQYFGPGTRLTVL.

This clonotype was observed a few times. The chain recombines TRBV24-1 with TRBJ2-7, with 12 bases identical to TRBD2. Germline V gives CDR1 KGHDR, CDR2 SFDVKD. The CDR3 runs to 14 residues. Germline trimming cut 9 bases from V and 2 bases from J; bases unmatched to any gene: 4. This CDR3 is CATGTSGPPYEQYF. CDR3 sequence (DNA): TGTGCCACCGGGACTAGCGGGCCACCCTACGAGCAGTACTTC.

This clonotype was found a few times. The V call is TRBV29-1, the J call TRBJ2-1; 9 nucleotides line up with TRBD2. The CDR3 loop spans 13 amino acids. The junction had 2 bases not matched to a gene; V was cut back by 4 bases and J by 4 bases. Germline lookup yields CDR1 SQVTM and CDR2 ANQGSEA. The CDR3 region has the DNA TGCAGCGTTGGACTAGCGGTTTACAATGAGCAGTTCTTC. Its protein product is CSVGLAVYNEQFF.

In its sample, this clonotype was seen a few times. J is TRBJ1-5 and V is TRBV4-2; D unclear. Trimming cost V 0 bases and J 0 bases, with 12 bases left between them. CDR3 length: 17 amino acids. Germline lookup yields CDR1 LGHNA and CDR2 YNFKEQ. The CDR3 reads CASSQERAPLSNQPQHF. The CDR3 DNA reads as TGTGCCAGCAGCCAAGAAAGGGCTCCCCTTAGCAATCAGCCCCAGCATTTT.

This clonotype was counted a few times. The V and J genes are TRBV5-1 and TRBJ2-7; D possibly uses TRBD1 or TRBD2 (5 bases each). Deletions cut 3 bases from V and 5 bases from J, with 18 bases between. From germline, CDR1 is SGHRS and CDR2 YFSETQ. This CDR3 region has 15 residues. DNA for the CDR3: TGCGCCAGCAGCTCAACCGGGACGGCTTACGACGAGCAGTACTTC. Encoded protein: CASSSTGTAYDEQYF.

The CDR3 DNA reads TGTGCCAGCAGTGAATGGCCTCAGCCCCAGCATTTT. Translated: CASSEWPQPQHF. This rearrangement joins TRBV2 to TRBJ1-5; no reliable D call. This CDR3 is built from 12 residues. Trimming removed 2 bases at V and 6 bases at J, with 5 bases between. The germline V gene encodes CDR1 SNHLY and CDR2 FYNNEI.

This clonotype came up a few times. This chain connects TRBV11-2 to TRBJ1-4; 10 nucleotides align to TRBD1. The CDR3 runs to 15 residues. V lost 1 base, J lost 6 bases, and 2 bases stayed unmatched. The germline CDR1 and CDR2 sequences are SGHAT and FQNNGV. Here the CDR3 reads CASSLVTGGDEKLFF. CDR3 coding DNA: TGTGCCAGCAGCTTAGTGACAGGGGGCGATGAAAAACTGTTTTTT. Full variable domain (rest looked up from reference TRBV11-2 and TRBJ1-4): EAGVAQSPRYKIIEKRQSVAFWCNPISGHATLYWYQQILGQGPKLLIQFQNNGVVDDSQLPKDRFSAERLKGVDSTLKIQPAKLEDSAVYLCASSLVTGGDEKLFFGSGTQLSVL.

This chain joins TRBV5-1 and TRBJ1-2; D is possibly TRBD1 (5 bases). V gave up 0 bases and J gave up 3 bases, with 12 bases separating them. The CDR3 has 15 residues. Germline-derived CDR1 and CDR2 are SGHRS and YFSETQ. The CDR3 reads CASSLAAGRDYGYTF. The CDR3 DNA reads as TGCGCCAGCAGCTTGGCCGCGGGGCGGGACTATGGCTACACCTTC.

The gene calls are TRBV27 and TRBJ2-7; no definite D call. The CDR3 covers 11 residues. Deletions cut 8 bases from V and 5 bases from J, with 10 bases between. The germline V gene encodes CDR1 MNHEY and CDR2 SMNVEV (reference sequence). The CDR3 bases are TGTGCCAGCGCCCGAAAAGACGAGCAGTACTTC. This gives the protein CASARKDEQYF.

V gene TRBV28 combines with J gene TRBJ1-2, with TRBD1 matching over 7 bases. Germline V gives CDR1 MDHEN, CDR2 SYDVKM. The CDR3 is 15 residues long. After removal of 2 bases from V and 2 bases from J, the junction contained 5 bases not matched to a gene. In nucleotides, the CDR3 is TGTGCCAGCAGTTTACGCCCGACAGGGAACTATGGCTACACCTTC. Protein product: CASSLRPTGNYGYTF.

CDR3 region: CASSPGGALQETQYF. CDR3 nucleotides: TGTGCCAGCAGCCCCGGGGGGGCCCTCCAAGAGACCCAGTACTTC. The chain links TRBV7-2 to TRBJ2-5; 8 bases are shared with TRBD2. V shed 5 bases, J shed 1 base, and the junction held 6 bases outside the gene matches. There are 15 residues in the CDR3. Germline lookup yields CDR1 SGHTA and CDR2 FQGNSA.

The gene calls are TRBV28 and TRBJ1-5; TRBD1 matches at 9 bases. CDR3 size: 18 residues. Unmatched junction bases numbered 12, after V lost 2 bases and J lost 4 bases. The germline gives CDR1 MDHEN, CDR2 SYDVKM. The CDR3 sequence: CASSLDRGSNMGNQPQHF. The CDR3 bases are TGTGCCAGCAGTTTAGACAGGGGGTCGAATATGGGGAATCAGCCCCAGCATTTT.

This chain links TRBV20-1 with TRBJ1-6; TRBD1 matches at 10 bases. Germline CDR1 is DFQATT and CDR2 is SNEGSKA (reference sequence). The CDR3 is 17 residues long. The V gene end was trimmed by 1 base and the J gene end by 5 bases; junction bases not matched to a gene: 8. In nucleotides, the CDR3 is TGCAGTGCTAGAGCTACAGACAGGGGGCCGAATAATTCACCCCTCCACTTT. Translation: CSARATDRGPNNSPLHF.

This clonotype was recorded a few times. The chain carries TRBV25-1 and TRBJ1-2; D unresolved. The CDR3 is made up of 15 amino acids. Trimming took 3 bases from V and 1 from J, leaving 12 bases between them. The germline CDR1 and CDR2 sequences are MGHDK and SYGVNS. The CDR3 loop reads CASSEVVGGNYGYTF. In DNA form, the CDR3 reads TGTGCCAGCAGTGAGGTCGTTGGAGGTAACTATGGCTACACCTTC.

The table lists this clonotype with a few counts. This rearrangement joins TRBV20-1 to TRBJ2-1; the D gene is possibly TRBD2 (6 bases). The CDR3 sequence is 12 residues long. Germline-derived CDR1 and CDR2 are DFQATT and SNEGSKA (reference sequence). V lost 3 bases and J 9 bases, leaving 12 bases between the germline ends. DNA for the CDR3: TGCAGTGCTAGCGGGACTCTGGGTGAGCAGTTCTTC. It translates to CSASGTLGEQFF.

This clonotype was seen a few times. V and J are TRBV7-2 and TRBJ2-1; 9 bases agree with TRBD2. Germline values: CDR1 SGHTA, CDR2 FQGNSA. After removal of 3 bases from V and 6 bases from J, the junction contained 6 bases not matched to a gene. CDR3 length: 15 amino acids. CDR3 nucleotides: TGTGCCAGCAGCTTGGGGTCTAGCGGGACCAATGAGCAGTTCTTC. Translation: CASSLGSSGTNEQFF.

The V call is TRBV3-1, the J call TRBJ2-7; 7 bases map to TRBD2. The CDR3 spans 16 residues. Germline V gene sequence: CDR1 LGHDT, CDR2 YNNKEL (reference sequence). Trimming took 3 bases from V and 0 from J; bases not matched to a gene: 8. CDR3 DNA: TGTGCCAGCAGCCATTGGCTAGCGGACCTCTCCTACGAGCAGTACTTC. It encodes CASSHWLADLSYEQYF.

This clonotype was detected a few times. J is TRBJ2-3 and V is TRBV10-3; 14 positions agree with TRBD2. From germline, CDR1 is ENHRY and CDR2 SYGVKD. Unmatched junction bases numbered 13, after V lost 3 bases and J lost 8 bases. The CDR3 is made up of 18 amino acids. CDR3 sequence reads: CAISDPKTSGRAGGTQYF. The CDR3 nucleotides read TGTGCCATCAGTGACCCCAAGACTAGCGGGAGGGCCGGTGGTACGCAGTATTTT.

This clonotype was seen a handful of times. V is TRBV10-2 and J is TRBJ2-1; 9 bases fit TRBD2. The CDR3 extends over 16 amino acids. CDR1 is WSHSY and CDR2 is SAAADI in the germline V gene. V gave up 6 bases and J gave up 0 bases; unmatched junction bases: 6. CDR3 amino acids: CASSGSGSLSYNEQFF. CDR3 DNA: TGCGCCAGCAGCGGTAGCGGGAGTCTCTCCTACAATGAGCAGTTCTTC.

The V and J genes are TRBV20-1 and TRBJ2-3; D is possibly TRBD2 (6 bases). Trimming removed 6 bases from V and 2 bases from J, with 21 bases in between. This CDR3 comprises 16 residues. Germline V CDR1 and CDR2: DFQATT, SNEGSKA (reference sequence). This chain's CDR3 is CSAPRLRSGYTDTQYF. The CDR3 coding sequence is TGCAGTGCCCCACGACTTAGGAGCGGGTACACAGATACGCAGTATTTT.

The rearrangement links TRBV29-1 to TRBJ2-4, with 7 bases that match TRBD1. The CDR3 loop spans 13 amino acids. The ends lost 5 bases at V and 1 base at J; junction bases unmatched: 2. Germline V gene sequence: CDR1 SQVTM, CDR2 ANQGSEA. DNA of the CDR3: TGCAGCGTTAAGGGACAGGCCAAAAACATTCAGTACTTC. Amino acids: CSVKGQAKNIQYF.

This clonotype was seen a few times. The chain joins TRBV6-1 to TRBJ2-1; 10 bases fit TRBD2. With V trimmed by 10 bases and J by 4 bases, 7 bases remained unmatched. The CDR3 has 14 amino acids. Germline loops: CDR1 MNHNS, CDR2 SASEGT. CDR3 nucleotide sequence: TGTGCCACCCTAGGACTAGCGGTATACAATGAGCAGTTCTTC. It is translated as CATLGLAVYNEQFF.